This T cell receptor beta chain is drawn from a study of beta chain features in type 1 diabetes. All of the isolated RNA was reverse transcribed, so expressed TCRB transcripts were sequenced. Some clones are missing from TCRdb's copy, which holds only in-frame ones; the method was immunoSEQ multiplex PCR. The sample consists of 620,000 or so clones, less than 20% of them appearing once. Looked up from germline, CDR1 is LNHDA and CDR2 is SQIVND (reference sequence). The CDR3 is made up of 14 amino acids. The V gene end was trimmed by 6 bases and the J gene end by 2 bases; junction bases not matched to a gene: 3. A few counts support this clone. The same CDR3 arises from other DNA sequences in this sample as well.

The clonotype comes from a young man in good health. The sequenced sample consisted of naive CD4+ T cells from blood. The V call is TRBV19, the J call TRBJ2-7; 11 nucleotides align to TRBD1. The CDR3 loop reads CASRPGQGAYEQYF. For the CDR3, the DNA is TGTGCCAGTAGGCCGGGACAGGGGGCCTACGAGCAGTACTTC. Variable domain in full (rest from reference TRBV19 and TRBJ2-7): DGGITQSPKYLFRKEGQNVTLSCEQNLNHDAMYWYRQDPGQGLRLIYYSQIVNDFQKGDIAEGYSVSREKKESFPLTVTSAQKNPTAFYLCASRPGQGAYEQYFGPGTRLTVT.